Each of the 12 T cell receptor beta chains below was sequenced from the same sample in a study of blood T cell repertoires in COVID-19. TCRdb's table, derived via immunoSEQ multiplex PCR, lists solely in-frame clones and lacks some. The sample carries fewer than 400,000 clones, less than 85% recorded once. Sequenced: PBMCs or T cells enriched from blood (not recorded which). All receptors derive from a woman in her 30s who had been exposed to COVID-19.

The V gene is TRBV11-3, the J gene TRBJ2-5; D gene unclear. This CDR3 is 14 amino acids long. The V end was cut by 2 bases, the J end by 2 bases, with 9 bases between. Germline V gives CDR1 SGHNT, CDR2 YENEEA. CDR3 bases: TGTGCCAGCAGCTTAAACAGTTTTCAAGAGACCCAGTACTTC. Protein sequence: CASSLNSFQETQYF.

As concerns this clone: Other DNA sequences of this sample code for an identical CDR3. The chain recombines TRBV7-2 with TRBJ1-2, with TRBD1 matching 8 bases. V lost 5 bases, J lost 4 bases, and 6 bases stayed unmatched. The CDR3 is 14 residues long. From germline, CDR1 is SGHTA and CDR2 FQGNSA. CDR3 coding DNA: TGTGCCAGCAGCCTCGGACAGGGAGGCTATGGCTACACCTTC. Protein product: CASSLGQGGYGYTF.

This chain links TRBV14 with TRBJ2-3; 10 bases line up with TRBD2. Unmatched junction bases numbered 9, after V lost 0 bases and J lost 0 bases. The germline CDR1 and CDR2 sequences are SGHDN and FVKESK. The CDR3 totals 19 residues. The CDR3 reads CASSQEIGTSVHSTDTQYF. CDR3 coding DNA: TGTGCCAGCAGCCAAGAAATCGGGACTAGCGTTCATAGCACAGATACGCAGTATTTT.

CDR3 nucleotides: TGTGCCAGCAGCCCGGGAGCGAGCCAGCCCCAGCATTTT. This sequence encodes CASSPGASQPQHF. This chain connects TRBV7-9 to TRBJ1-5; no definite D call. V dropped 5 bases and J dropped 7 bases, with 12 bases sitting between them. The CDR3 runs to 13 residues. Per the germline V gene, CDR1 is SEHNR and CDR2 is FQNEAQ (reference sequence).

The V and J genes are TRBV27 and TRBJ2-1; no clear D. Trimming pared 7 bases from V and 8 bases from J, leaving 21 bases between. Looked up from germline, CDR1 is MNHEY and CDR2 is SMNVEV (reference sequence). This CDR3 region has 15 residues. The CDR3 sequence: CASKDPRSLPYEQFF. The CDR3 nucleotides read TGTGCCAGCAAAGATCCTAGAAGTCTACCCTATGAGCAGTTCTTC.

With respect to this clone: No DNA is shown, since the ends of the CDR3 on it are uncertain; the CDR3 is the one TCRdb lists. J is TRBJ2-5 and V is TRBV2; the table's D call, TRBD1, has no DNA check behind it. The CDR3 region is 17 residues in length, termini included. Germline V gene sequence: CDR1 SNHLY, CDR2 FYNNEI. This CDR3 is CASSTSTGEDLQETQYF.

The V and J genes are TRBV11-2 and TRBJ1-2; a possible D gene is TRBD1 (6 bases). CDR1 and CDR2 from the germline V gene are SGHAT and FQNNGV. V lost 5 bases, J lost 1 base, and 23 bases lay in between. This CDR3 has 18 residues. For the CDR3, the DNA is TGTGCCAGCAGCCACCTCCTGGGGCAGGGGACGGGTAACTATGGCTACACCTTC. Amino acids: CASSHLLGQGTGNYGYTF.

This clone was recorded only once. Other nucleotide sequences from this sample produce the same CDR3. The chain is built from TRBV9 and TRBJ2-7, with TRBD2 matching over 11 bases. Germline values: CDR1 SGDLS, CDR2 YYNGEE. This CDR3 is 15 amino acids long. V lost 0 bases to trimming and J lost 2 bases; unmatched junction nucleotides: 1. The CDR3 sequence: CASSVGLAGTYEQYF. In nucleotides, the CDR3 is TGTGCCAGCAGCGTAGGACTAGCGGGGACCTACGAGCAGTACTTC.

The chain employs TRBV2 and TRBJ1-3; TRBD1 might be the D (6 bases). Germline V gene sequence: CDR1 SNHLY, CDR2 FYNNEI. The CDR3 loop spans 15 amino acids. The ends were cut back, 5 bases at V and 9 bases at J, with 20 bases in the middle. The CDR3 reads CASSNTGQPGSTIYF. CDR3 sequence (DNA): TGTGCCAGCAGTAACACAGGACAGCCGGGTAGCACCATATATTTT.

J is TRBJ2-7 and V is TRBV18, with TRBD1 matching 8 bases. After removal of 3 bases from V and 6 bases from J, the junction contained 4 bases not matched to a gene. The CDR3 covers 13 residues. Germline V lookup: CDR1 KGHSH, CDR2 LQKENI. This chain's CDR3 is CASSPPTGGEQYF. The DNA for the CDR3 is TGTGCCAGCTCACCGCCTACAGGGGGCGAGCAGTACTTC. Looking up the rest from reference TRBV18 and TRBJ2-7 gives the full variable domain: NAGVMQNPRHLVRRRGQEARLRCSPMKGHSHVYWYRQLPEEGLKFMVYLQKENIIDESGMPKERFSAEFPKEGPSILRIQQVVRGDSAAYFCASSPPTGGEQYFGPGTRLTVT.

The V gene is TRBV19, the J gene TRBJ1-6, with D possibly TRBD1 on 6 matching bases. The ends were cut back, 7 bases at V and 10 bases at J, with 20 bases in the middle. The germline V gene encodes CDR1 LNHDA and CDR2 SQIVND (reference sequence). There are 15 residues in the CDR3. The CDR3, as DNA: TGTGCCAGTACCCAAAGTGGGGGCGCGAACTCACCCCTCCACTTT. It codes for CASTQSGGANSPLHF.

V gene TRBV5-1 combines with J gene TRBJ2-6; 7 bases agree with TRBD1. The CDR3 consists of 15 residues. CDR1 and CDR2 from the germline V gene are SGHRS and YFSETQ. V lost 2 bases to trimming and J lost 3 bases; unmatched junction nucleotides: 2. CDR3 sequence (DNA): TGCGCCAGCAGCTTTTCAGGGGGTGGGGCCAACGTCCTGACTTTC. Protein product: CASSFSGGGANVLTF.